The 22 T cell receptor beta chains reported below all come from one sample, sequenced in a study of blood T cell repertoires in COVID-19. Clones were sequenced by immunoSEQ multiplex PCR, and TCRdb holds only the in-frame ones, with some missing. The sample includes approximately 140,000 clones, less than 80% seen only once; the top ten take roughly 3.5%. The sample consisted of peripheral blood. Receptor source: a man aged 60 to 69 with acute or convalescent COVID-19.

The J gene is TRBJ1-6, the V gene TRBV30; D gene uncertain. The CDR3 is 14 residues long. V gave up 0 bases and J gave up 14 bases, with 17 bases separating them. Germline V gene data show CDR1 as GTSNPN and CDR2 as SVGIG (reference sequence). The CDR3 here is CAWSVGFEAITLHF. CDR3 DNA: TGTGCCTGGAGTGTAGGTTTTGAGGCCATCACCCTCCACTTT.

The rearrangement uses TRBV5-4 and TRBJ1-2; 8 bases map to TRBD1. CDR1 SGHNT and CDR2 YYREEE come from the germline V gene (reference sequence). V was clipped by 4 bases and J by 8 bases; unmatched bases: 10. The CDR3 has 14 residues. The CDR3 region has the DNA TGTGCCAGCAGCACACAGACAGGGGACGAAGGCTACACCTTC. Its translation: CASSTQTGDEGYTF. Supplemented by reference TRBV5-4 and TRBJ1-2, the full variable domain reads ETGVTQSPTHLIKTRGQQVTLRCSSQSGHNTVSWYQQALGQGPQFIFQYYREEENGRGNFPPRFSGLQFPNYSSELNVNALELDDSALYLCASSTQTGDEGYTFGSGTRLTVV.

The sample holds a few counts of this clone. This chain uses TRBV6-5 with TRBJ2-2, with 10 bases lining up with TRBD2. Trimming cost V 6 bases and J 7 bases; bases outside gene matches: 5. The CDR3 consists of 14 residues. CDR1 MNHEY and CDR2 SVGAGI come from the germline V gene. The DNA for the CDR3 is TGTGCCAGCAGCTTGGGACTAGCGAACGGGGAGCTGTTTTTT. Protein product: CASSLGLANGELFF.

The chain links TRBV4-3 to TRBJ1-1; 7 bases agree with TRBD1. This CDR3 has 13 amino acids. With 4 bases clipped from V and 5 bases from J, the junction kept 4 bases outside the gene matches. From germline, CDR1 is LGHNA and CDR2 YSLEER. CDR3 coding DNA: TGCGCCAGCAGCCGGGACAGTTGGACTGAAGCTTTCTTT. Protein: CASSRDSWTEAFF.

The rearrangement joins TRBV19 to TRBJ2-4; 8 nucleotides line up with TRBD1. The V and J ends lost 4 bases and 1 base, in that order; junction bases with no gene match: 6. This CDR3 comprises 16 residues. Per germline, CDR1 LNHDA and CDR2 SQIVND (reference sequence). CDR3 sequence (DNA): TGTGCCAGTAGTAACCAGGGGGCACAGGCCAAAAACATTCAGTACTTC. This translates into CASSNQGAQAKNIQYF.

This clone was observed a handful of times. The rearrangement links TRBV30 to TRBJ1-6; TRBD1 is a possible D gene (5 bases). The germline CDR1 and CDR2 sequences are GTSNPN and SVGIG (reference sequence). The V and J ends lost 3 bases and 8 bases respectively, with 5 bases between them. CDR3 length: 11 amino acids. In nucleotides, the CDR3 is TGTGCCTGGAGGGGGCATTCACCCCTCCACTTT. The encoded protein is CAWRGHSPLHF.

The DNA of the CDR3 is TGTGCCAGCAGCCCGTCCCTCGGGGAGACCCAGTACTTC. Translation: CASSPSLGETQYF. This rearrangement joins TRBV9 to TRBJ2-5; unclear D gene. The germline V gene encodes CDR1 SGDLS and CDR2 YYNGEE. This CDR3 comprises 13 residues. V lost 4 bases to trimming and J lost 5 bases, with 12 bases between them.

The V and J genes are TRBV6-5 and TRBJ2-4, with a possible D match to TRBD2 (6 bases). The length of the CDR3 is 16 residues. The germline V gene has CDR1 MNHEY and CDR2 SVGAGI. The V end was cut by 2 bases, the J end by 2 bases, with 13 bases between. CDR3 bases: TGTGCCAGCAGTTACACACGGGGAGGTACCAAAAACATTCAGTACTTC. It codes for CASSYTRGGTKNIQYF.

The V call is TRBV7-2, the J call TRBJ1-3; D possibly corresponds to TRBD1 (5 bases). The V gene's germline CDR1 is SGHTA and CDR2 FQGNSA. The CDR3 is 17 residues long. V was clipped by 2 bases and J by 0 bases, with 14 bases between them. This CDR3 is CASSLSQGLHSGNTIYF. CDR3 coding DNA: TGTGCCAGCAGCTTATCCCAGGGCCTACACTCTGGAAACACCATATATTTT.

The chain combines TRBV6-5 with TRBJ2-1; a weak D match, TRBD2 (5 bases). CDR1 and CDR2 (germline): MNHEY, SVGAGI. The length of the CDR3 is 15 residues. Trimming took off 7 bases at V and 0 bases at J, with 13 bases between the two ends. The CDR3 region is CASIPVGGSYNEQFF. The DNA of the CDR3 is TGTGCCAGCATTCCCGTTGGAGGCTCCTACAATGAGCAGTTCTTC.

The chain is built from TRBV30 and TRBJ1-1, with D possibly TRBD1 on 5 matching bases. CDR1 and CDR2 from the germline V gene are GTSNPN and SVGIG (reference sequence). Trimming took off 0 bases at V and 5 bases at J, with 13 bases between the two ends. The CDR3 runs to 14 residues. The CDR3 sequence is CAWSVPGGVTEAFF. The CDR3 region has the DNA TGTGCCTGGAGTGTACCGGGGGGGGTTACTGAAGCTTTCTTT.

The chain is built from TRBV7-2 and TRBJ1-5; 7 positions match TRBD1. With 1 base clipped from V and 4 bases from J, the junction kept 4 bases outside the gene matches. CDR3 length: 15 amino acids. From germline, CDR1 is SGHTA and CDR2 FQGNSA. This CDR3 reads CASSLGGTVNQPQHF. The CDR3 DNA follows: TGTGCCAGCAGCTTAGGCGGGACAGTGAATCAGCCCCAGCATTTT.

The chain is built from TRBV9 and TRBJ2-3, with 7 bases lining up with TRBD1. The V gene end was trimmed by 3 bases and the J gene end by 0 bases; junction bases not matched to a gene: 4. The CDR3 covers 15 residues. Germline CDR1 reads SGDLS; CDR2 reads YYNGEE. The CDR3 coding sequence is TGTGCCAGCAGCGCCTGGGACAGTAGCACAGATACGCAGTATTTT. It yields the protein CASSAWDSSTDTQYF.

The V gene is TRBV7-6, the J gene TRBJ2-3, with D perhaps TRBD1 (6 bases). The CDR3 consists of 14 residues. V lost 5 bases to trimming and J lost 6 bases, with 15 bases between them. Germline CDR1 reads SGHVS; CDR2 reads FNYEAQ. DNA for the CDR3: TGTGCCAGCAGCCTAACCGGACAGACCGATACGCAGTATTTT. It is translated as CASSLTGQTDTQYF.

This clone was recorded a few times. The V gene is TRBV7-2, the J gene TRBJ1-1, with D perhaps matching TRBD1 (6 bases). Germline assignment: CDR1 SGHTA and CDR2 FQGNSA. The CDR3 has 15 amino acids. Trimming stripped 2 bases from V and 5 bases from J, with 15 bases between. CDR3 loop: CASSLYGTKLTEAFF. The CDR3 region has the DNA TGTGCCAGCAGCTTATACGGGACAAAATTAACTGAAGCTTTCTTT.

This rearrangement joins TRBV10-3 to TRBJ2-4; 13 nucleotides line up with TRBD2. V lost 5 bases, J lost 6 bases, and 7 bases stayed unmatched. Per the germline V gene, CDR1 is ENHRY and CDR2 is SYGVKD. The CDR3 extends over 16 amino acids. CDR3 protein: CAISTSGRAAGNIQYF. The CDR3 DNA sequence: TGTGCCATCAGTACTAGCGGGAGGGCCGCAGGAAACATTCAGTACTTC.

This sequence joins TRBV29-1 and TRBJ2-7; D perhaps matches TRBD1 (6 bases). The length of the CDR3 is 13 residues. Germline V gives CDR1 SQVTM, CDR2 ANQGSEA. Deletions cut 4 bases from V and 0 bases from J, with 10 bases between. CDR3: CSVGTASSYEQYF. CDR3 nucleotides: TGCAGCGTTGGGACAGCGAGCTCCTACGAGCAGTACTTC.

The chain uses TRBV2 and TRBJ2-7, with 8 bases aligning to TRBD1. CDR3 size: 15 residues. Trimming at V came to 1 base and at J to 5 bases, leaving 7 bases not matched to a gene. CDR1 is SNHLY and CDR2 is FYNNEI in the germline V gene. CDR3 amino acids: CASSEERTGFHEQYF. Written as DNA, the CDR3 is TGTGCCAGCAGTGAAGAACGGACAGGGTTCCACGAGCAGTACTTC.

The chain uses TRBV5-4 and TRBJ2-7, with 8 nucleotides matching TRBD2. V shed 2 bases and J 0 bases; nucleotides not matched to a gene: 1. This CDR3 comprises 14 residues. CDR1 SGHNT and CDR2 YYREEE come from the germline V gene (reference sequence). As DNA, the CDR3 is TGTGCCAGCAGCTTCGCGGGAGGCTCCTACGAGCAGTACTTC. Its translation: CASSFAGGSYEQYF.

The chain links TRBV5-1 to TRBJ1-2; D gene uncertain. This CDR3 spans 16 amino acids. The V end was cut by 4 bases, the J end by 4 bases, with 20 bases between. CDR1 and CDR2 (germline): SGHRS, YFSETQ. The CDR3 coding sequence is TGCGCCAGCAGCCCGGGTGAGGGTTCGGCATTCTATGGCTACACCTTC. Translated, it gives CASSPGEGSAFYGYTF.

The chain couples TRBV3-1 (or the pseudogene TRBV3-2) to TRBJ1-5; D remains ambiguous. The V and J ends lost 0 bases and 6 bases respectively, with 12 bases between them. CDR3 length: 15 residues. CDR1 LGHDT and CDR2 YNNKEL come from the germline V gene (reference sequence). Here the CDR3 reads CASSQDPVRGQPQHF. The CDR3, as DNA: TGTGCCAGCAGCCAAGACCCGGTTCGGGGTCAGCCCCAGCATTTT.

This clone came up once. The rearrangement joins TRBV27 to TRBJ2-1; 8 nucleotides agree with TRBD2. The CDR3 spans 14 residues. Germline loops: CDR1 MNHEY, CDR2 SMNVEV (reference sequence). J gave up 4 bases and V 8 bases, and 7 bases lay outside the gene matches. The DNA for the CDR3 is TGTGCCAGCGGGGTTAGCGGGGTGTACAATGAGCAGTTCTTC. It codes for CASGVSGVYNEQFF.